The next 27 T cell receptor beta chains were all read from a single sample in a study of blood T cell repertoires in COVID-19. Only in-frame clones appear in the TCRdb table, and some are missing; sequencing was by immunoSEQ multiplex PCR. The table has over 200,000 clones, approximately 84% seen once. The sequenced sample consisted of peripheral blood. The receptors originated from a middle-aged man with active or convalescent COVID-19.

The rearrangement links TRBV28 to TRBJ2-3, with 7 bases that match TRBD1. The CDR3 covers 15 residues. The germline V gene has CDR1 MDHEN and CDR2 SYDVKM. Trimming took 5 bases from V and 4 from J; bases not matched to a gene: 9. Here the CDR3 reads CASSLPTGLSDTQYF. In DNA, the CDR3 is TGTGCCAGCAGTCTCCCGACAGGGTTGTCAGATACGCAGTATTTT.

The rearrangement joins TRBV21-1 to TRBJ1-3; TRBD1, as called in the table, went unchecked against the DNA. TRBV21-1 is an annotated pseudogene. The length of the CDR3 is 16 residues. As DNA, the CDR3 is TGTGCCAGCAGCAAAGTGGCAGGGGGCTTCGGAAACACCATATATTTT. Protein sequence: CASSKVAGGFGNTIYF.

The genes are TRBV5-1 and TRBJ2-7, with D unresolved. This CDR3 is built from 14 residues. In germline, CDR1 is SGHRS, CDR2 YFSETQ. V was clipped by 1 base and J by 7 bases, with 15 bases between them. The CDR3 coding sequence is TGCGCCAGCAGCTTGTTGACTGGAGTCGGGGAGCAGTACTTC. It is translated as CASSLLTGVGEQYF.

This clone was seen just once. This chain connects TRBV6-6 to TRBJ1-5; 9 nucleotides agree with TRBD1. This CDR3 comprises 17 residues. CDR1 is MNHNY, CDR2 SVGAGI, per germline (reference sequence). V lost 5 bases to trimming and J lost 0 bases; unmatched junction nucleotides: 8. This chain's CDR3 is CASSPGTGRGSNQPQHF. CDR3 nucleotide sequence: TGTGCCAGCAGTCCAGGGACAGGGAGAGGTAGCAATCAGCCCCAGCATTTT.

The chain is built from TRBV27 and TRBJ1-5; no reliable D call. CDR3 length equals 16 residues. V lost 5 bases and J 6 bases, leaving 20 bases between the germline ends. The germline gives CDR1 MNHEY, CDR2 SMNVEV (reference sequence). The CDR3 sequence: CASSTVATLGSQPQHF. CDR3 nucleotide sequence: TGTGCCAGCAGTACCGTGGCGACCCTAGGGAGTCAGCCCCAGCATTTT.

The chain uses TRBV28 and TRBJ2-1; TRBD2 agrees at 10 bases. The CDR3 runs to 15 residues. Germline CDR1 is MDHEN and CDR2 is SYDVKM. V lost 6 bases and J lost 4; bases outside the gene matches: 6. The CDR3 DNA sequence: TGTGCCAGCAGCTCCGAGCGGGAGGGTTACAATGAGCAGTTCTTC. Residues: CASSSEREGYNEQFF.

Comments on this clone: In the same sample, other DNA sequences code for this CDR3. The chain carries TRBV9 and TRBJ1-2, with D perhaps TRBD1 (6 bases). V lost 5 bases and J 2 bases, leaving 10 bases between the germline ends. The CDR3 extends over 13 amino acids. Looked up from germline, CDR1 is SGDLS and CDR2 is YYNGEE. CDR3 in amino acids: CASSETGNYGYTF. CDR3 nucleotide sequence: TGTGCCAGCAGTGAGACAGGAAACTATGGCTACACCTTC.

The chain is built from TRBV3-1 (or the pseudogene TRBV3-2) and TRBJ2-1; 8 bases agree with TRBD1. The J segment lost 8 bases and the V segment lost 5 bases, leaving 8 bases of the junction unmatched. This CDR3 contains 14 residues. Germline V gene lookup returns CDR1 LGHDT and CDR2 YNNKEL (reference sequence). CDR3 protein: CASSDSGGGDEQFF. CDR3 DNA sequence: TGTGCCAGCAGCGACTCAGGGGGCGGGGATGAGCAGTTCTTC.

The J gene is TRBJ1-3, the V gene TRBV7-9; no clear D gene. The germline V and J ends were trimmed by 2 bases and 0 bases, with 5 bases remaining between them. Germline loops: CDR1 SEHNR, CDR2 FQNEAQ (reference sequence). The CDR3 is made up of 14 amino acids. The CDR3 protein is CASSLMSSGNTIYF. DNA of the CDR3: TGTGCCAGCAGCTTAATGAGCTCTGGAAACACCATATATTTT.

This chain joins TRBV30 and TRBJ1-4; D remains unclear. The CDR3 extends over 15 amino acids. CDR1 is GTSNPN, CDR2 SVGIG, per germline (reference sequence). Trimming shortened V by 5 bases and J by 2 bases, and 15 bases separated the two germline ends. For the CDR3, the DNA is TGTGCCTGGTGCAGGCCCAGGCCGACTAATGAAAAACTGTTTTTT. This codes for CAWCRPRPTNEKLFF.

This sequence joins TRBV5-1 and TRBJ2-7; D is possibly TRBD2 (6 bases). In germline, CDR1 is SGHRS, CDR2 YFSETQ. The CDR3 is made up of 15 amino acids. V was shortened by 1 base and J by 3 bases, with 14 bases between the two germline ends. The CDR3 loop is CASSLWGLNNYEQYF. CDR3 bases: TGCGCCAGCAGCTTGTGGGGACTTAACAACTACGAGCAGTACTTC.

V usage is TRBV15 and J usage is TRBJ2-7; 10 bases fit TRBD1. This CDR3 comprises 14 residues. CDR1 is LNHNV, CDR2 YYDKDF, per germline (reference sequence). The junction had 3 bases not matched to a gene; V was cut back by 4 bases and J by 3 bases. The DNA of the CDR3 is TGTGCCACCAGCATAGGGACAGGGGTCTACGAGCAGTACTTC. Translation: CATSIGTGVYEQYF.

The gene calls are TRBV29-1 and TRBJ1-5; tentative D call: TRBD1 (6 bases). Trimming removed 7 bases at V and 4 bases at J, with 14 bases between. This CDR3 region has 13 residues. Per the germline V gene, CDR1 is SQVTM and CDR2 is ANQGSEA. CDR3 sequence (DNA): TGCAGCGCCGCCAGGGGTGTTAATCAGCCCCAGCATTTT. It translates to CSAARGVNQPQHF.

The V gene is TRBV6-5, the J gene TRBJ2-7; 9 nucleotides align to TRBD1. After removal of 0 bases from V and 3 bases from J, the junction contained 3 bases not matched to a gene. The germline V gene encodes CDR1 MNHEY and CDR2 SVGAGI. The CDR3 is made up of 15 amino acids. As DNA, the CDR3 is TGTGCCAGCAGTTACTCCACAGGGGGCGGCTACGAGCAGTACTTC. Translation: CASSYSTGGGYEQYF.

CDR3 in DNA: TGTGCCAGCAGCCCCCGGGGGACCGGGGAGCTGTTTTTT. Protein product: CASSPRGTGELFF. The chain carries TRBV5-4 and TRBJ2-2, with a tentative D call TRBD2 (6 bases). The CDR3 consists of 13 residues. V lost 4 bases, J lost 5 bases, and 9 bases lay in between. Germline V gives CDR1 SGHNT, CDR2 YYREEE (reference sequence).

The chain combines TRBV19 with TRBJ2-7; TRBD1 agrees at 7 bases. Trimming cost V 2 bases and J 2 bases; bases outside gene matches: 6. The length of the CDR3 is 15 residues. The germline CDR1 and CDR2 sequences are LNHDA and SQIVND (reference sequence). This chain's CDR3 is CASSISVQGAYEQYF. For the CDR3, the DNA is TGTGCCAGTAGTATATCGGTGCAGGGGGCCTACGAGCAGTACTTC.

The chain recombines TRBV2 with TRBJ2-7; D possibly corresponds to TRBD2 (5 bases). CDR3 length: 12 residues. V was pared by 5 bases and J by 7 bases, with 12 bases between. CDR1 and CDR2 from the germline V gene are SNHLY and FYNNEI. The CDR3 protein is CASSRSGLEQYF. The CDR3 DNA sequence: TGTGCCAGCAGTCGTTCAGGACTTGAGCAGTACTTC.

The CDR3 protein is CASSYGLRSPLHF. The CDR3 nucleotides are TGTGCCAGCAGTTACGGACTCCGCTCACCCCTCCACTTT. This rearrangement joins TRBV6-2 or TRBV6-3 to TRBJ1-6; D gene uncertain. The CDR3 consists of 13 residues. Germline values: CDR1 MNHEY, CDR2 SVGEGT. Deletions cut 2 bases from V and 10 bases from J, with 9 bases between.

The chain recombines TRBV12-5 with TRBJ2-3; perhaps TRBD2 as D (6 bases). The CDR3 is 16 residues long. Trimming left V 4 bases short and J 1 base short, with 15 bases between. Germline CDR1 reads LGHNT; CDR2 reads FRNRAP. CDR3 amino acids: CASGSLYGGRTDTQYF. CDR3 nucleotide sequence: TGTGCTAGTGGTTCTCTCTACGGGGGTCGCACAGATACGCAGTATTTT.

The CDR3 spells CASSRTTGDNSPLHF. DNA for the CDR3: TGCGCCAGCAGCCGAACTACAGGGGACAATTCACCCCTCCACTTT. The gene calls are TRBV5-1 and TRBJ1-6; 7 nucleotides agree with TRBD1. The CDR3 has 15 residues. The germline CDR1 and CDR2 sequences are SGHRS and YFSETQ. With 4 bases clipped from V and 7 bases from J, the junction kept 8 bases outside the gene matches.

V and J are TRBV3-1 (or the pseudogene TRBV3-2) and TRBJ1-2; D gene unclear. V lost 3 bases and J lost 2, with 4 bases in between. The CDR3 runs 12 residues. The germline V gene has CDR1 LGHDT and CDR2 YNNKEL (reference sequence). The CDR3 nucleotides read TGTGCCAGCAGCCAGAGCAACTATGGCTACACCTTC. It codes for CASSQSNYGYTF.

The rearrangement links TRBV3-1 (or the pseudogene TRBV3-2) to TRBJ2-3; TRBD2 matches 7 bases. Germline V gene sequence: CDR1 LGHDT, CDR2 YNNKEL (reference sequence). With 3 bases clipped from V and 5 bases from J, the junction kept 8 bases outside the gene matches. The CDR3 length is 15 residues. The CDR3 loop reads CASSHDWRGRDTQYF. The CDR3 DNA reads as TGTGCCAGCAGCCATGATTGGCGGGGGAGAGATACGCAGTATTTT.

CDR3 bases: TGTGCCAGCAGCCAAGATCGGACTTTTTTAGCGGGAGCTAGGTACAATGAGCAGTTCTTC. Encoded protein: CASSQDRTFLAGARYNEQFF. The V and J genes are TRBV14 and TRBJ2-1; TRBD2 aligns across 9 bases. This CDR3 spans 20 amino acids. J was trimmed by 4 bases and V by 0 bases; bases with no gene match: 16. Germline CDR1 reads SGHDN; CDR2 reads FVKESK.

The V gene is TRBV12-3 or TRBV12-4, the J gene TRBJ1-1; the D is unclear. The CDR3 length is 13 residues. V was trimmed by 6 bases and J by 0 bases, leaving 8 bases between them. The CDR3 nucleotides are TGTGCCAGCAGCCGCCCAGTGAACACTGAAGCTTTCTTT. Amino acid sequence: CASSRPVNTEAFF.

This clone has just one count. The chain employs TRBV28 and TRBJ2-5; weak D call: TRBD2 (6 bases). Per germline, CDR1 MDHEN and CDR2 SYDVKM. V lost 1 base, J lost 5 bases, and 17 bases lay in between. The CDR3 is 16 residues long. As DNA, the CDR3 is TGTGCCAGCAGTTTATCCTGGGTGGTGGCGGGGGAGACCCAGTACTTC. Protein product: CASSLSWVVAGETQYF.

The rearrangement uses TRBV5-1 and TRBJ2-5; D is unresolved. The CDR3 length is 14 residues. CDR1 SGHRS and CDR2 YFSETQ come from the germline V gene. With 7 bases removed from V and 2 bases from J, the gap between germline ends came to 15 bases. The CDR3 DNA reads as TGCGCCAGCTCACCCCAGCGCGGACAAGAGACCCAGTACTTC. It is translated as CASSPQRGQETQYF.

The V call is TRBV30, the J call TRBJ2-7; 8 bases agree with TRBD1. Germline V gene lookup returns CDR1 GTSNPN and CDR2 SVGIG (reference sequence). The CDR3 loop spans 13 amino acids. J lost 3 bases, V lost 4 bases, and 5 bases had no gene match. The CDR3 is CAWTPDRVYEQYF. The CDR3 region has the DNA TGTGCCTGGACTCCGGACAGGGTCTACGAGCAGTACTTC.